The rows below give T cell receptor beta chains drawn from one sample of a study of cytomegalovirus exposure and HLA in healthy donors. TCRdb's copy holds only in-frame clones and misses some; the assay was immunoSEQ multiplex PCR. The sample includes roughly 240,000 clones, 78% seen only once; the top ten take about 0.47%. The sequenced sample was PBMCs. The receptors shown here come from a boy aged 5-17 years in good health and CMV-seronegative. CDR3s include the opening cysteine and the closing phenylalanine or tryptophan. The D gene is left open where the match is weak. Rows give clone size only sometimes, using once, few, many, or a class for an expanded clone.

V	size	D	J	DNA	CDR3
TRBV5-1	.	TRBD1	TRBJ1-1	TGCGCCAGCAGCTTGGAAGGGGCAGGGGGTTTCGCTGAAGCTTTCTTT	CASSLEGAGGFAEAFF
TRBV30	.	TRBD2	TRBJ2-5	TGTGCCTGGAGAGGGGGGTCTAGCGGGGGGCTAGAGACCCAGTACTTC	CAWRGGSSGGLETQYF
TRBV27	.	.	TRBJ2-2	TGTGCCAGCAGTTTATTCTCAGGGGAAACCGGGGAGCTGTTTTTT	CASSLFSGETGELFF
TRBV6-6	few	TRBD1	TRBJ2-2	TGTGCCAGCAGGGGGGGACAGGACACCGGGGAGCTGTTTTTT	CASRGGQDTGELFF
TRBV6-1	.	.	TRBJ2-7	TGTGCCAGCAGTGCTCGGCGGTACTACGAGCAGTACTTC	CASSARRYYEQYF
TRBV9	.	.	TRBJ1-1	TGTGCCAGCAGCGTAGGAGGGTCCATGAACACTGAAGCTTTCTTT	CASSVGGSMNTEAFF
TRBV6-4	many	TRBD1	TRBJ2-1	TGTGCCAGCAGCGGACAGGGTCTCAATGAGCAGTTCTTC	CASSGQGLNEQFF
TRBV6-6	.	.	TRBJ1-2	TGTGCCAGCAGGGAACAGCTACTGCCTGTCTATGGCTACACCTTC	CASREQLLPVYGYTF
TRBV7-8	.	TRBD1	TRBJ1-6	TGTGCCAGCAGCTTAGGAGGGACAGGGAAATTACCCCTCCACTTT	CASSLGGTGKLPLHF
TRBV27	.	.	TRBJ1-2	TGTGCCAGCAGTCAAAGGTGGGGGCCCTATGGCTACACCTTC	CASSQRWGPYGYTF
TRBV28	.	.	TRBJ2-7	TGTGCCAGCAGGGTTGATCCCGGGTCCAACTACGAGCAGTACTTC	CASRVDPGSNYEQYF
TRBV1	.	.	TRBJ2-7	TGCACCAGCGACAATCCCCCCTCCCCGCCTTACGAGCAGTACTTC	CTSDNPPSPPYEQYF
TRBV10-3	once	TRBD1	TRBJ1-1	TGTGCCATCAGGGGGGGGGACAGGACGACTGGGGCTTTCTTT	CAIRGGDRTTGAFF
TRBV15	few	TRBD1	TRBJ1-5	TGTGCCACCAGCCTCTATTCCGGGACAGGGAGTCAGCCCCAGCATTTT	CATSLYSGTGSQPQHF
TRBV7-9	.	TRBD1	TRBJ1-2	TGTGCCAGCAGCCTTGGACAGGGCCTCCTGGGGGGCTACACCTTC	CASSLGQGLLGGYTF
TRBV7-7	.	.	TRBJ2-3	TGTGCCAGCAGTCCAGGGATCACAGATACGCAGTATTTT	CASSPGITDTQYF
TRBV5-1	.	.	TRBJ1-3	TGCGCCAGCAGAGACAGCCTCTCTGGAAACACCATATATTTT	CASRDSLSGNTIYF
TRBV7-6	.	.	TRBJ1-2	TGTGCCAGCAGCTCCAAGGACGGAGGGGGCTACACCTTC	CASSSKDGGGYTF
TRBV29-1	.	TRBD2	TRBJ2-7	TGCAGCGTTGGGACTAGCGGGGGGGCCATCCACGAGCAGTACTTC	CSVGTSGGAIHEQYF
TRBV11-2	.	TRBD1	TRBJ2-7	TGTGCCAGCAGCTTAGGACAGGGAATGGGTTACGAGCAGTACTTC	CASSLGQGMGYEQYF
TRBV5-4	few	TRBD1	TRBJ1-4	TGTGCCAGCAGCTACCGGGACAGAGACTCAAGGCTGTTTTTT	CASSYRDRDSRLFF
TRBV6-5	few	.	TRBJ1-1	TGTGCCAGCAGTTACGTCGACAGGTTCAACACTGAAGCTTTCTTT	CASSYVDRFNTEAFF
TRBV6-5	.	.	TRBJ2-3	TGTGCCAGCAGTGCAACAGGGCTCACAGATACGCAGTATTTT	CASSATGLTDTQYF
TRBV30	.	.	TRBJ2-7	TGTGCCTGGAGTACTACCGGGGCAGGGGTACGGTACGAGCAGTACTTC	CAWSTTGAGVRYEQYF
TRBV30	.	.	TRBJ2-5	TGTGCCTGGAGCCCAGGGCTCCAAGAGACCCAGTACTTC	CAWSPGLQETQYF
TRBV6-6	few	.	TRBJ1-1	TGTGCCAGCAGTCCGTTCGGAGAGATCGAAGCTTTCTTT	CASSPFGEIEAFF
TRBV7-8	once	.	TRBJ1-2	TGTGCCAGCAGCTGGGAGGCGGCCTATGGCTACACCTTC	CASSWEAAYGYTF
TRBV5-1	.	TRBD2	TRBJ2-1	TGCGCCAGCAGCTTCTCCAGCGGGGGGCCTCCCTTAAACAATGAGCAGTTCTTC	CASSFSSGGPPLNNEQFF
TRBV7-8	few	.	TRBJ2-7	TGTGCCAGCAGCTTATCCCTGGGGGCTGGCAGGCACTTC	CASSLSLGAGRHF
TRBV19	.	.	TRBJ1-1	TGTGCCAGTAGTATAACTCCGAACACTGAAGCTTTCTTT	CASSITPNTEAFF
TRBV18	.	.	TRBJ1-5	TGTGCCAGCTCACCAGGGTACAGCCAGCCCCAGCATTTT	CASSPGYSQPQHF
TRBV5-1	.	TRBD1	TRBJ1-2	TGCGCCAGCAGTCTACAGGGGGATGGCTACACCTTC	CASSLQGDGYTF
TRBV18	.	.	TRBJ1-3	TGTGCCAGCTCACCGGAGGGTTCCTCTGGAAACACCATATATTTT	CASSPEGSSGNTIYF
TRBV5-1	.	.	TRBJ2-6	TGCGCCAGCAGCCCCAGTGCTGGGGCCAACGTCCTGACTTTC	CASSPSAGANVLTF
TRBV27	few	.	TRBJ1-2	TGTGCCAGCAGTTTTGGGGCCGGCGAGCACAACTATGGCTACACCTTC	CASSFGAGEHNYGYTF
TRBV27	once	.	TRBJ1-2	TGTGCCAGCAGTCACGGGGGGTGGGGATATGGCTACACCTTC	CASSHGGWGYGYTF